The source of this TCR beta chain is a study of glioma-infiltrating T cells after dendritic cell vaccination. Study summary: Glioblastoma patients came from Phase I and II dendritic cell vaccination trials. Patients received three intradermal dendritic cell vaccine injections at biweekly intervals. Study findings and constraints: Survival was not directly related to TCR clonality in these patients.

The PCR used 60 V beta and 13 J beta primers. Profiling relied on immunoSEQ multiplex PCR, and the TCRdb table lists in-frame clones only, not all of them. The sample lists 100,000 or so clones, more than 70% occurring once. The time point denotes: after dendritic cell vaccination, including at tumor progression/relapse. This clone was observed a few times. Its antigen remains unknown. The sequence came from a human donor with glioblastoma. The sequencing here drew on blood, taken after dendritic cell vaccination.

Here the CDR3 reads CATHRATNEKLFF. As DNA, the CDR3 is TGTGCCACCCACAGAGCAACTAATGAAAAACTGTTTTTT. The J gene is TRBJ1-4, the V gene TRBV6-6; D is unresolved. V lost 10 bases to trimming and J lost 0 bases, with 9 bases between them. The CDR3 is made up of 13 amino acids. Germline-derived CDR1 and CDR2 are MNHNY and SVGAGI (reference sequence).